The clone carrying this T cell receptor beta chain appeared many times. V lost 3 bases to trimming and J lost 4 bases, with 9 bases between them. This CDR3 is built from 13 residues. These data are taken from a study of immune characterization of retroperitoneal liposarcoma. TCRdb used MiXCR to reprocess the PCR reads, holding one entry per CDR3 protein. Among fewer than 20,000 distinct CDR3 sequences listed, 37% were seen once. The chain carries TRBV12-3 or TRBV12-4 and TRBJ2-5; weak D call: TRBD2 (7 bases). Source material: blood. This clonotype was obtained from a male donor with retroperitoneal liposarcoma. The CDR3 DNA follows: TGTGCCAGCAGTTTCGGGGGGCCAGAGACCCAGTACTTC. Its translation: CASSFGGPETQYF.